The next 29 T cell receptor beta chains were all read from a single sample in a study of blood T cell repertoires in COVID-19. TCRdb's table, derived via immunoSEQ multiplex PCR, lists solely in-frame clones and lacks some. Of some 200,000 clones listed, around three quarters are singletons. Sequenced input: peripheral blood. These receptors were collected from an older woman with acute or convalescent COVID-19.

This clone has only a few counts. V gene TRBV3-1 (or the pseudogene TRBV3-2) combines with J gene TRBJ1-1; D remains unclear. Trimming left V 2 bases short and J 7 bases short, with 11 bases between. CDR1 is LGHDT and CDR2 is YNNKEL in the germline V gene (reference sequence). The CDR3 covers 13 residues. The CDR3 loop is CASSQRGWGEAFF. The DNA of the CDR3 is TGTGCCAGCAGCCAACGGGGATGGGGTGAAGCTTTCTTT.

The gene calls are TRBV5-1 and TRBJ2-5, with 15 bases fitting TRBD2. J was trimmed by 5 bases and V by 4 bases; bases with no gene match: 6. The CDR3 has 16 amino acids. Germline assignment: CDR1 SGHRS and CDR2 YFSETQ. The CDR3 DNA reads TGCGCCAGCAGCCCCGGGACTAGCGGGGGGCTCGAGACCCAGTACTTC. Residues: CASSPGTSGGLETQYF.

The chain combines TRBV3-1 (or the pseudogene TRBV3-2) with TRBJ1-4, with D hard to call. Germline V CDR1 and CDR2: LGHDT, YNNKEL (reference sequence). V shed 1 base and J shed 2 bases, with 8 bases lying between them. The CDR3 is made up of 15 amino acids. For the CDR3, the DNA is TGTGCCAGCAGCCAAGGCGCGAGGACTAATGAAAAACTGTTTTTT. It yields the protein CASSQGARTNEKLFF.

J is TRBJ2-3 and V is TRBV9; 7 bases are shared with TRBD2. Trimming took 4 bases from V and 3 from J; bases not matched to a gene: 5. The CDR3 consists of 14 residues. Per germline, CDR1 SGDLS and CDR2 YYNGEE. The CDR3 region has the DNA TGTGCCAGCAGCCCGTGGCGGGGGACAGATACGCAGTATTTT. Translating gives CASSPWRGTDTQYF. Full variable domain (remainder filled in from reference TRBV9 and TRBJ2-3): DSGVTQTPKHLITATGQRVTLRCSPRSGDLSVYWYQQSLDQGLQFLIQYYNGEERAKGNILERFSAQQFPDLHSELNLSSLELGDSALYFCASSPWRGTDTQYFGPGTRLTVL.

J is TRBJ2-6 and V is TRBV11-2; no definite D call. The CDR3 covers 15 residues. CDR1 is SGHAT, CDR2 FQNNGV, per germline. V was shortened by 3 bases and J by 0 bases, with 6 bases between the two germline ends. Written as DNA, the CDR3 is TGTGCCAGCAGCTTCAGTAACTCTGGGGCCAACGTCCTGACTTTC. It codes for CASSFSNSGANVLTF.

This sequence joins TRBV3-1 (or the pseudogene TRBV3-2) and TRBJ2-7, with 11 positions matching TRBD2. With V trimmed by 3 bases and J by 4 bases, 5 bases remained unmatched. This CDR3 is built from 15 residues. Germline CDR1 and CDR2: LGHDT and YNNKEL (reference sequence). CDR3 sequence reads: CASSQSLAGGYEQYF. CDR3 nucleotides: TGTGCCAGCAGCCAGAGCCTAGCGGGGGGTTACGAGCAGTACTTC.

The chain employs TRBV6-5 and TRBJ2-5; weak D call: TRBD1 (5 bases). Trimming left V 3 bases short and J 1 base short, with 9 bases between. Germline values: CDR1 MNHEY, CDR2 SVGAGI. The CDR3 extends over 14 amino acids. CDR3 residues: CASSYWGFQETQYF. The CDR3 DNA is TGTGCCAGCAGTTATTGGGGCTTCCAAGAGACCCAGTACTTC.

V is TRBV5-1 and J is TRBJ2-5; 12 bases are shared with TRBD2. The CDR3 contains 16 residues. Trimming removed 4 bases from V and 5 bases from J; junction bases left unmatched: 9. Germline V lookup: CDR1 SGHRS, CDR2 YFSETQ. The CDR3 loop is CASSEASGGVGETQYF. For the CDR3, the DNA is TGCGCCAGCAGCGAGGCTAGCGGGGGGGTCGGGGAGACCCAGTACTTC.

V usage is TRBV5-1 and J usage is TRBJ1-2, with D possibly TRBD1 on 5 matching bases. Looked up from germline, CDR1 is SGHRS and CDR2 is YFSETQ. The CDR3 consists of 15 residues. Trimming shortened V by 3 bases and J by 2 bases, and 14 bases separated the two germline ends. CDR3 nucleotides: TGCGCCAGCAGCTCCTCACCAGGGTCGAACTATGGCTACACCTTC. Protein product: CASSSSPGSNYGYTF.

The chain employs TRBV5-8 and TRBJ1-1, with TRBD1 matching over 10 bases. The trim removed 2 bases at V and 5 bases at J, leaving 9 bases unmatched. Per the germline V gene, CDR1 is SGHTS and CDR2 is YDEGEE. The CDR3 sequence is 16 residues long. The CDR3 loop is CASSLGQGGTTTEAFF. The CDR3 coding sequence is TGTGCCAGCAGCTTAGGACAGGGGGGAACAACTACTGAAGCTTTCTTT.

The DNA of the CDR3 is TGTGCCAGCAGCCAAGAACACCTAGTTCGGTATGGCTACACCTTC. It is translated as CASSQEHLVRYGYTF. This chain connects TRBV14 to TRBJ1-2; no definite D call. The CDR3 extends over 15 amino acids. CDR1 SGHDN and CDR2 FVKESK come from the germline V gene. Trimming left V 0 bases short and J 5 bases short, with 13 bases between.

The V call is TRBV5-5, the J call TRBJ1-5, with a possible D match to TRBD1 (5 bases). Trimming removed 1 base at V and 5 bases at J, with 22 bases between. The CDR3 covers 18 residues. Germline-derived CDR1 and CDR2 are SGHKS and YYEKEE (reference sequence). The CDR3 sequence is CASSLTVGGVQVYQPQHF. The CDR3 DNA follows: TGTGCCAGCAGCTTGACGGTTGGGGGGGTACAGGTCTATCAGCCCCAGCATTTT.

CDR3 nucleotides: TGCGCCAGCAGCTCCGGACAGGGGGGTGGGACTGAAGCTTTCTTT. Protein: CASSSGQGGGTEAFF. J is TRBJ1-1 and V is TRBV5-1, with 10 bases identical to TRBD1. V lost 3 bases to trimming and J lost 5 bases; unmatched junction nucleotides: 7. Germline CDR1 and CDR2: SGHRS and YFSETQ. CDR3 length equals 15 residues.

This rearrangement joins TRBV12-3 or TRBV12-4 to TRBJ2-3; D is unresolved. The CDR3 runs 12 residues. V lost 5 bases and J 4 bases, leaving 7 bases between the germline ends. CDR3 coding DNA: TGTGCCAGCAGTGCGGTCCCAGATACGCAGTATTTT. Amino acid sequence: CASSAVPDTQYF.

The CDR3 nucleotides read TGTGCCAGCAGCTTAGAATTACTGACAGGGGGAGAGACCCAGTACTTC. It yields the protein CASSLELLTGGETQYF. This sequence joins TRBV5-7 and TRBJ2-5; 9 bases are shared with TRBD1. TRBV5-7 is known as an ORF, though its function is uncertain. After removal of 2 bases from V and 4 bases from J, the junction contained 9 bases not matched to a gene. The CDR3 runs 16 residues.

As to this clone: Different DNA sequences within this sample yield the same CDR3. The rearrangement joins TRBV27 to TRBJ2-1; possibly TRBD1 for D (6 bases). V dropped 9 bases and J dropped 5 bases, with 14 bases sitting between them. CDR3 length: 13 amino acids. CDR1 and CDR2 from the germline V gene are MNHEY and SMNVEV (reference sequence). Here the CDR3 reads CASSGTSDNEQFF. Written as DNA, the CDR3 is TGTGCCAGTTCCGGGACAAGCGACAATGAGCAGTTCTTC.

The V and J genes are TRBV12-3 or TRBV12-4 and TRBJ1-2; D remains unclear. Between the trimmed V and J ends, which lost 6 bases and 4 bases, there was a span of 9 bases. This CDR3 has 12 amino acids. CDR3 bases: TGTGCCAGCAGAAGCCTACCCTATGGCTACACCTTC. Protein sequence: CASRSLPYGYTF.

The gene calls are TRBV6-1 and TRBJ2-3; 10 bases align to TRBD2. CDR3 length equals 15 residues. Unmatched junction bases numbered 6, after V lost 6 bases and J lost 3 bases. Looked up from germline, CDR1 is MNHNS and CDR2 is SASEGT. The CDR3 region is CASRRGTSVTDTQYF. CDR3 sequence (DNA): TGTGCCAGCAGACGAGGGACTAGCGTTACAGATACGCAGTATTTT.

This clone was observed at least ten times. CDR3 region: CASSQGRGNSPLHF. The CDR3 DNA follows: TGTGCCAGCAGCCAAGGGAGAGGGAATTCACCCCTCCACTTT. This chain connects TRBV14 to TRBJ1-6; D is uncertain. The CDR3 sequence is 14 residues long. Germline CDR1 reads SGHDN; CDR2 reads FVKESK. Trimming cost V 1 base and J 7 bases, with 8 bases left between them. Filled out from reference TRBV14 and TRBJ1-6, the complete variable domain reads EAGVTQFPSHSVIEKGQTVTLRCDPISGHDNLYWYRRVMGKEIKFLLHFVKESKQDESGMPNNRFLAERTGGTYSTLKVQPAELEDSGVYFCASSQGRGNSPLHFGNGTRLTVT.

With respect to this clone: At one of its ends the junction is not consistent with the germline gene, which may arise from a read error. V usage is TRBV7-6 and J usage is TRBJ1-1, with D maybe TRBD1 (5 bases). Germline CDR1 SGHVS, CDR2 FNYEAQ. This CDR3 spans 15 amino acids. The CDR3 loop is CASTLGAGMNTEAFF. In DNA form, the CDR3 reads TGTGCCAGCACCTTAGGTGCAGGGATGAACACTGAAGCTTTCTTT.

V is TRBV7-6 and J is TRBJ1-6; 9 positions match TRBD1. The CDR3 has 19 amino acids. V was clipped by 1 base and J by 6 bases; unmatched bases: 13. Germline lookup yields CDR1 SGHVS and CDR2 FNYEAQ. The CDR3 coding sequence is TGTGCCAGCAGCTTAGAAGGACCCGAGACAGGGGGTGGTAATTCACCCCTCCACTTT. Its protein is CASSLEGPETGGGNSPLHF.

The chain recombines TRBV5-4 with TRBJ1-1; 8 nucleotides align to TRBD1. The CDR3 loop spans 17 amino acids. Germline-derived CDR1 and CDR2 are SGHNT and YYREEE (reference sequence). Trimming at V came to 3 bases and at J to 4 bases, leaving 14 bases not matched to a gene. The CDR3 region has the DNA TGTGCCAGCAGCTCCGGGGGACAGGTGGTTGCGGGCACTGAAGCTTTCTTT. Its protein is CASSSGGQVVAGTEAFF.

The genes are TRBV3-1 (or the pseudogene TRBV3-2) and TRBJ2-1; possibly TRBD1 for D (6 bases). The CDR3 runs 13 residues. Germline CDR1 reads LGHDT; CDR2 reads YNNKEL (reference sequence). Trimming took off 0 bases at V and 12 bases at J, with 12 bases between the two ends. The CDR3 sequence: CASSQDRGKGQFF. The CDR3 DNA sequence: TGTGCCAGCAGCCAAGATAGGGGGAAAGGGCAGTTCTTC.

The chain uses TRBV9 and TRBJ2-7; TRBD1 is a possible D gene (6 bases). Trimming removed 3 bases from V and 3 bases from J, with 10 bases in between. Germline assignment: CDR1 SGDLS and CDR2 YYNGEE. This CDR3 has 13 amino acids. CDR3: CASSADRNYEQYV. The CDR3 nucleotides are TGTGCCAGCAGCGCAGACAGGAACTACGAGCAGTACGTC.

This chain connects TRBV10-1 to TRBJ2-1, with TRBD2 matching over 10 bases. V was pared by 1 base and J by 7 bases, with 7 bases of the junction left unmatched. Germline V gives CDR1 WNHNN, CDR2 SYGVQD (reference sequence). The CDR3 has 16 amino acids. This CDR3 is CASSEFSGGKRNEQFF. CDR3 nucleotides: TGCGCCAGCAGTGAGTTTAGCGGGGGGAAGAGGAATGAGCAGTTCTTC.

This clone was observed a handful of times. This rearrangement joins TRBV9 to TRBJ1-2; D perhaps matches TRBD1 (5 bases). Germline V gene sequence: CDR1 SGDLS, CDR2 YYNGEE. The CDR3 extends over 14 amino acids. Trimming cost V 0 bases and J 2 bases, with 8 bases left between them. CDR3 in DNA: TGTGCCAGCAGCGTAGGCCAGGGCAACTATGGCTACACCTTC. Protein sequence: CASSVGQGNYGYTF.

This clone has a single count. CDR3 sequence: CASSLTPGGGSEAFF. The CDR3 DNA follows: TGTGCCAGCAGCTTAACGCCTGGGGGCGGGAGTGAAGCTTTCTTT. V gene TRBV7-9 combines with J gene TRBJ1-1, with D maybe TRBD1 (6 bases). The germline gives CDR1 SEHNR, CDR2 FQNEAQ (reference sequence). This CDR3 spans 15 amino acids. Trimming stripped 2 bases from V and 7 bases from J, with 17 bases between.

The gene calls are TRBV2 and TRBJ2-5; D not certain. The CDR3 has 13 amino acids. Looked up from germline, CDR1 is SNHLY and CDR2 is FYNNEI. V dropped 2 bases and J dropped 1 base, with 5 bases sitting between them. CDR3 in DNA: TGTGCCAGCAGTGAACAGGTCCAAGAGACCCAGTACTTC. The encoded protein is CASSEQVQETQYF. Combining the CDR3 with reference TRBV2 and TRBJ2-5 gives the whole variable domain EPEVTQTPSHQVTQMGQEVILRCVPISNHLYFYWYRQILGQKVEFLVSFYNNEISEKSEIFDDQFSVERPDGSNFTLKIRSTKLEDSAMYFCASSEQVQETQYFGPGTRLLVL.

The chain employs TRBV6-5 and TRBJ2-2; a possible D gene is TRBD1 (6 bases). This CDR3 is 14 amino acids long. The germline CDR1 and CDR2 sequences are MNHEY and SVGAGI. V was clipped by 1 base and J by 6 bases, with 9 bases between them. CDR3 nucleotides: TGTGCCAGCAGTTACTTGGACAGCTCCGGGGAGCTGTTTTTT. Encoded protein: CASSYLDSSGELFF.